This is a list of T cell receptor beta chains from one sample in a study of T cell changes during pregnancy in multiple sclerosis. TCRdb's table, derived via immunoSEQ multiplex PCR, lists solely in-frame clones and lacks some. The data hold some 71,000 clones, with roughly 94% observed a single time. The sequenced sample was peripheral blood, obtained after pregnancy. Receptors were obtained from a female donor with multiple sclerosis, enrolled in a pregnancy study. Each CDR3 is given with its conserved first and last residue. Fields, in order: CDR3 protein, CDR3 DNA, clone size, V gene, D gene, J gene. The D gene is left open where the match is weak. Size is stated for part of the rows, as once, few or many counts, or as a class when the clone is expanded.

cdr3_aa: CASSLKQYGTGELFF
cdr3_nt: TGTGCCAGCAGCCTTAAACAGTACGGCACCGGGGAGCTGTTTTTT
clone_size: NA
v_call: TRBV11-2
d_call: NA
j_call: TRBJ2-2

cdr3_aa: CASSQRTGPYEQYF
cdr3_nt: TGCGCCAGCAGCCAGAGGACAGGGCCCTACGAGCAGTACTTC
clone_size: few
v_call: TRBV4-3
d_call: TRBD1
j_call: TRBJ2-7

cdr3_aa: CAWSMDSRYNEQFF
cdr3_nt: TGTGCCTGGAGTATGGACAGCAGATACAATGAGCAGTTCTTC
clone_size: NA
v_call: TRBV30
d_call: NA
j_call: TRBJ2-1

cdr3_aa: CASSPDGESYEQYF
cdr3_nt: TGTGCCAGCAGCCCCGACGGGGAATCCTACGAGCAGTACTTC
clone_size: NA
v_call: TRBV5-5
d_call: NA
j_call: TRBJ2-7

cdr3_aa: CASTTAERYEQYF
cdr3_nt: TGTGCCAGCACCACCGCTGAGCGCTACGAGCAGTACTTC
clone_size: NA
v_call: TRBV6-6
d_call: NA
j_call: TRBJ2-7

cdr3_aa: CASSEVGLTEAFF
cdr3_nt: TGTGCCAGCAGTGAGGTTGGTCTAACTGAAGCTTTCTTT
clone_size: NA
v_call: TRBV25-1
d_call: NA
j_call: TRBJ1-1

cdr3_aa: CASSRGLGGSGMNEQFF
cdr3_nt: TGCGCCAGCAGCCGAGGCTTGGGGGGTAGCGGAATGAATGAGCAGTTCTTC
clone_size: NA
v_call: TRBV5-1
d_call: NA
j_call: TRBJ2-1

cdr3_aa: CASSMRYNQPQHF
cdr3_nt: TGTGCCAGTAGTATGCGTTACAATCAGCCCCAGCATTTT
clone_size: NA
v_call: TRBV19
d_call: NA
j_call: TRBJ1-5

cdr3_aa: CASSLLVWVSGKNTGELFF
cdr3_nt: TGTGCCAGCAGCTTACTGGTTTGGGTTAGCGGAAAGAACACCGGGGAGCTGTTTTTT
clone_size: NA
v_call: TRBV13
d_call: NA
j_call: TRBJ2-2

cdr3_aa: CASSGTGFQETQYF
cdr3_nt: TGCGCCAGCAGCGGGACAGGATTTCAAGAGACCCAGTACTTC
clone_size: NA
v_call: TRBV5-1
d_call: TRBD1
j_call: TRBJ2-5

cdr3_aa: CASSQSSGYALSRAGNTIYF
cdr3_nt: TGCGCCAGCAGTCAATCTAGCGGTTACGCCTTATCGAGGGCTGGAAACACCATATATTTT
clone_size: NA
v_call: TRBV23-1
d_call: NA
j_call: TRBJ1-3

cdr3_aa: CASRSHRRRRVSNQPQHF
cdr3_nt: TGTGCCAGCAGGTCTCACCGACGGCGCCGGGTGAGCAATCAGCCCCAGCATTTT
clone_size: NA
v_call: TRBV6-4
d_call: NA
j_call: TRBJ1-5

cdr3_aa: CASSLEGATYEQYF
cdr3_nt: TGTGCCAGCAGTTTGGAGGGGGCCACCTACGAGCAGTACTTC
clone_size: NA
v_call: TRBV28
d_call: NA
j_call: TRBJ2-7

cdr3_aa: CASSLQGIMNTEAFF
cdr3_nt: TGTGCCAGCAGCCTACAGGGAATCATGAACACTGAAGCTTTCTTT
clone_size: once
v_call: TRBV5-4
d_call: NA
j_call: TRBJ1-1

cdr3_aa: CASTPSYNQETQYF
cdr3_nt: TGTGCCAGCACCCCGAGCTATAACCAAGAGACCCAGTACTTC
clone_size: NA
v_call: TRBV6-5
d_call: NA
j_call: TRBJ2-5

cdr3_aa: CASSLDGTGSAEQFF
cdr3_nt: TGTGCCAGCAGCTTAGATGGCACAGGGTCAGCTGAGCAGTTCTTC
clone_size: NA
v_call: TRBV11-2
d_call: NA
j_call: TRBJ2-1

cdr3_aa: CASSPPTGPNQPQHF
cdr3_nt: TGTGCCAGCTCACCCCCGACAGGGCCTAATCAGCCCCAGCATTTT
clone_size: NA
v_call: TRBV18
d_call: TRBD1
j_call: TRBJ1-5

cdr3_aa: CAWRGRWGDPYEQYF
cdr3_nt: TGTGCCTGGAGGGGCCGGTGGGGGGACCCCTACGAGCAGTACTTC
clone_size: NA
v_call: TRBV30
d_call: NA
j_call: TRBJ2-7

cdr3_aa: CASSAAGTSGSLETQYF
cdr3_nt: TGTGCCAGCAGCGCCGCCGGGACTAGCGGGAGTTTGGAGACCCAGTACTTC
clone_size: NA
v_call: TRBV9
d_call: TRBD2
j_call: TRBJ2-5

cdr3_aa: CASSWAGGKAFF
cdr3_nt: TGTGCCAGCAGCTGGGCGGGTGGGAAAGCTTTCTTT
clone_size: NA
v_call: TRBV5-6
d_call: NA
j_call: TRBJ1-1

cdr3_aa: CASTAGLAGLGEQYF
cdr3_nt: TGTGCCAGCACCGCGGGACTAGCGGGTTTGGGAGAGCAGTACTTC
clone_size: NA
v_call: TRBV7-2
d_call: TRBD2
j_call: TRBJ2-5

cdr3_aa: CASSTDRGTKNIQYF
cdr3_nt: TGCGCCAGCAGCACGGACAGGGGAACCAAAAACATTCAGTACTTC
clone_size: NA
v_call: TRBV5-1
d_call: TRBD1
j_call: TRBJ2-4

cdr3_aa: CASSPGGTYNEQFF
cdr3_nt: TGTGCCAGCAGCCCCGGCGGAACCTACAATGAGCAGTTCTTC
clone_size: NA
v_call: TRBV7-3
d_call: NA
j_call: TRBJ2-1

cdr3_aa: CASSPMRDRLNYGYTF
cdr3_nt: TGTGCCAGCTCACCAATGCGGGACAGGCTTAACTATGGCTACACCTTC
clone_size: NA
v_call: TRBV18
d_call: TRBD1
j_call: TRBJ1-2

cdr3_aa: CASQRDRGLLQPQHF
cdr3_nt: TGTGCCAGTCAAAGAGACAGGGGGCTTCTTCAGCCCCAGCATTTT
clone_size: NA
v_call: TRBV6-1
d_call: TRBD1
j_call: TRBJ1-5

cdr3_aa: CASTRLAGPFSEQYF
cdr3_nt: TGTGCCAGCACCCGACTAGCGGGACCCTTCTCCGAGCAGTACTTC
clone_size: NA
v_call: TRBV2
d_call: TRBD2
j_call: TRBJ2-7

cdr3_aa: CASSLAGQGLMHF
cdr3_nt: TGTGCCAGCAGCTTAGCGGGACAGGGATTGATGCATTTT
clone_size: NA
v_call: TRBV7-9
d_call: TRBD1
j_call: TRBJ1-5

cdr3_aa: CASRASGPYEQYF
cdr3_nt: TGTGCCAGCAGAGCTAGCGGGCCCTACGAGCAGTACTTC
clone_size: NA
v_call: TRBV28
d_call: TRBD2
j_call: TRBJ2-7

cdr3_aa: CASSLNQGFEQFF
cdr3_nt: TGTGCCAGCAGCTTGAACCAGGGGTTTGAGCAGTTCTTC
clone_size: NA
v_call: TRBV5-4
d_call: NA
j_call: TRBJ2-1

cdr3_aa: CASSLELAGENEQFF
cdr3_nt: TGTGCCAGCAGCTTGGAACTAGCGGGAGAAAATGAGCAGTTCTTC
clone_size: NA
v_call: TRBV5-6
d_call: TRBD2
j_call: TRBJ2-1

cdr3_aa: CASSPETSGRLTDTQYF
cdr3_nt: TGTGCCAGCTCACCCGAGACTAGCGGGAGGCTCACAGATACGCAGTATTTT
clone_size: NA
v_call: TRBV18
d_call: TRBD2
j_call: TRBJ2-3

cdr3_aa: CASSAGKGYTF
cdr3_nt: TGTGCCAGCTCCGCGGGGAAAGGCTACACCTTC
clone_size: few
v_call: TRBV18
d_call: NA
j_call: TRBJ1-2

cdr3_aa: CASSPSSQEKLFF
cdr3_nt: TGTGCCAGCAGCCCCTCCTCGCAGGAAAAACTGTTTTTT
clone_size: NA
v_call: TRBV7-8
d_call: NA
j_call: TRBJ1-4

cdr3_aa: CASSQESTGAYGYTF
cdr3_nt: TGCGCCAGCAGCCAAGAGTCAACAGGGGCCTATGGCTACACCTTC
clone_size: NA
v_call: TRBV4-1
d_call: TRBD1
j_call: TRBJ1-2

cdr3_aa: CASSLAPGQVDYGYTF
cdr3_nt: TGCGCCAGCAGCTTGGCACCGGGACAGGTGGACTATGGCTACACCTTC
clone_size: NA
v_call: TRBV5-1
d_call: TRBD1
j_call: TRBJ1-2